This T cell receptor beta chain was captured in a study of shared clonotypes between healthy human individuals. It was across several immunoSEQ plates that each subset's genomic DNA was evenly split. The data were produced by immunoSEQ multiplex PCR, yet TCRdb's version contains in-frame clones alone and is incomplete. The sample shows some 1,900,000 clones, approximately 95% of them seen only once. Naive-designated CD8 cells lacked CD45RO, were positively enriched for CCR7, and omitted terminally differentiated effector memory CD45RA+ cells. This CDR3 has 16 amino acids. V was shortened by 3 bases and J by 2 bases, with 14 bases between the two germline ends. The V gene's germline CDR1 is MNHNS and CDR2 SASEGT.

This clonotype was obtained from a man aged 18 to 29 in good health. The sample was naive CD8+ T cells sorted from blood. The chain links TRBV6-1 to TRBJ2-1; tentative D call: TRBD2 (6 bases). CDR3 sequence reads: CASSDSPSAAYNEQFF. For the CDR3, the DNA is TGTGCCAGCAGTGATAGTCCTAGCGCAGCCTACAATGAGCAGTTCTTC.